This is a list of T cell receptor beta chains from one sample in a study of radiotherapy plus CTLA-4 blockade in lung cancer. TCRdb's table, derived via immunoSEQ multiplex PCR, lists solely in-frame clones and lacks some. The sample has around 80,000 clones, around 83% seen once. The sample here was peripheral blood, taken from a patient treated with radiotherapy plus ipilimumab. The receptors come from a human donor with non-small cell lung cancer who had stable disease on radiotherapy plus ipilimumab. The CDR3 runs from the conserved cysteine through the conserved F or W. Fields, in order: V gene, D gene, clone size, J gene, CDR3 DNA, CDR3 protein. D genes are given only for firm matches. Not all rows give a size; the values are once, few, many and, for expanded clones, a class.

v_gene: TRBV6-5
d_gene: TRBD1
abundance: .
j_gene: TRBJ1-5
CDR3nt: TGTGCCAGCCACGGGACAGTCAATCAGCCCCAGCATTTT
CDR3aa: CASHGTVNQPQHF

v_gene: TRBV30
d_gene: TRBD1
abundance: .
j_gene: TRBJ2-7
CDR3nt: TGTGCCTGGAGTGTACCCGGGACAGGGACCTACGAGCAGTACTTC
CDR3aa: CAWSVPGTGTYEQYF

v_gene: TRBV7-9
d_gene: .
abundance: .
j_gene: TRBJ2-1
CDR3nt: TGTGCCAGCAGCTTAGCCGGGACCTACAATGAGCAGTTCTTC
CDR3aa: CASSLAGTYNEQFF

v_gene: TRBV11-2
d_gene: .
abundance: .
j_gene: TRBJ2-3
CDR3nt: TGTGCCAGCAGCTCTCTCGGCACAGATACGCAGTATTTT
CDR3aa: CASSSLGTDTQYF

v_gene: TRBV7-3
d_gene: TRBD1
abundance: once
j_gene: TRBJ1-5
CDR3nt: TGTGCCAGCAGCATTTACAGGGGCCAGCCCCAGCATTTT
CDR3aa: CASSIYRGQPQHF

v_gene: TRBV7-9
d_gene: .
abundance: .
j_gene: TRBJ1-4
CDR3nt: TGTGCCAGCAGCTTAAATGCATCCCCAAGCGGACTGTTTTTT
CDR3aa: CASSLNASPSGLFF

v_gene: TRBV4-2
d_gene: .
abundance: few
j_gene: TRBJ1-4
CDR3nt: TGTGCCAGCAGGATAGTGATGGGGCCTAACGAAAAACTGTTTTTT
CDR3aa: CASRIVMGPNEKLFF

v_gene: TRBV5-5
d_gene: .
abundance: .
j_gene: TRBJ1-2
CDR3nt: TGTGCCAGCAGCTCCCCGGACAAGAACTATGGCTACACCTTC
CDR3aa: CASSSPDKNYGYTF

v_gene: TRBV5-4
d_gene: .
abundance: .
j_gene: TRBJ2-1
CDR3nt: TGTGCCAGCAGCAGACCGGGGGAGTTTAATGAGCAGTTCTTC
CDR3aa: CASSRPGEFNEQFF

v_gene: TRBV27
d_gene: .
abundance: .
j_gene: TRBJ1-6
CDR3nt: TGTGCCAGCAAACTCCAACTCCCCTCACCCCTCCACTTT
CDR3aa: CASKLQLPSPLHF

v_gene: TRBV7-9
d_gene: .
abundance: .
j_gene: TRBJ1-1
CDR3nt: TGTGCCAGCAGCTTAGACCTGGGCACTGAAGCTTTCTTT
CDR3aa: CASSLDLGTEAFF

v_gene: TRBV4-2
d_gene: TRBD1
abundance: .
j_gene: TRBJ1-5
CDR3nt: TGTGCCAGCAGCCTTGGGACAGGGGACATCAAGCCCCAGCATTTT
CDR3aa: CASSLGTGDIKPQHF

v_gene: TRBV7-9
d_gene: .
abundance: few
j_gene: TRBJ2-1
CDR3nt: TGTGCCAGCAGCTTAGCAGGGGTAACCTACAATGAGCAGTTCTTC
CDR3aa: CASSLAGVTYNEQFF

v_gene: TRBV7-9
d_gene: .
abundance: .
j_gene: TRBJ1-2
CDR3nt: TGTGCCAGCAGCTTACAAAGTGGGGGTAGGCTGAATGGCTACACCTTC
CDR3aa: CASSLQSGGRLNGYTF

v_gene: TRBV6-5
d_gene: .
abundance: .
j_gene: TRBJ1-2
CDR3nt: TGTGCCAGCAGTTACTCTGACAGCGCCACTAACTATGGCTACACCTTC
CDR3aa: CASSYSDSATNYGYTF

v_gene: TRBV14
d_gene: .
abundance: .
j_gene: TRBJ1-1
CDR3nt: TGTGCCAGCAGCCAAGGGAGGAACAGCGGGGAGAGCACTGAAGCTTTCTTT
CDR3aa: CASSQGRNSGESTEAFF

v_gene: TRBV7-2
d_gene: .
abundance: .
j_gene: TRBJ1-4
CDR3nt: TGTGCCAGCAGCTTAGGTGGCAGGCGAAGTGAAAAACTGTTTTTT
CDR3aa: CASSLGGRRSEKLFF

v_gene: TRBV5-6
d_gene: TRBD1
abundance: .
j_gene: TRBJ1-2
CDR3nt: TGTGCCAGCAGCTCACCCGACAGGGGTGGCTACACCTTC
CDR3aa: CASSSPDRGGYTF

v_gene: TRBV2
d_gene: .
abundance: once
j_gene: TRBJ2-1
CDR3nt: TGTGCCAGCAGCGGGGGAAACAATGAGCAGTTCTTC
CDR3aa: CASSGGNNEQFF

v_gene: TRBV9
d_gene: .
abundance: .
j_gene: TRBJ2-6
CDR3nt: TGTGCCAGCAGCGTAAGAACCTCTGGGGCCAACGTCCTGACTTTC
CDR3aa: CASSVRTSGANVLTF

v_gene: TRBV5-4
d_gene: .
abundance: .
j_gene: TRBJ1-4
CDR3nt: TGTGCCAGCAGCTTGGGGGGATCGAGATTAAGTGAAAAACTGTTTTTT
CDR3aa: CASSLGGSRLSEKLFF

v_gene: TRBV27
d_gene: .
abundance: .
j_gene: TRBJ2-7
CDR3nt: TGTGCCAGCAGTCTCCGACCCTCCGGAGGGGGGGGGCCTCCGAGTAGGCCCTACGAGCAGTACTTC
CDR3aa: CASSLRPSGGGGPPSRPYEQYF

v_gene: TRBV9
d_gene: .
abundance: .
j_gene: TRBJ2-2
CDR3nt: TGTGCCAGCAGCTGGACAGCAAACACCGGGGAGCTGTTTTTT
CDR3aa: CASSWTANTGELFF

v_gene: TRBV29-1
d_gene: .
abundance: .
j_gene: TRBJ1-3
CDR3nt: TGCAGCGTTGTTACAGGTCCTGTTGGAAACACCATATATTTT
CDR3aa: CSVVTGPVGNTIYF

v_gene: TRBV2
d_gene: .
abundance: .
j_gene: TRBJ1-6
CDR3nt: TGTGCCAGCAGTGAAGGGGTAACCAAAAATTCACCCCTCCACTTT
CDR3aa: CASSEGVTKNSPLHF

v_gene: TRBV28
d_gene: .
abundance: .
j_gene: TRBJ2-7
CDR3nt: TGTGCCAGCACCTATCAGGGCAGAGGGAACGAGCAGTACTTC
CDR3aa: CASTYQGRGNEQYF

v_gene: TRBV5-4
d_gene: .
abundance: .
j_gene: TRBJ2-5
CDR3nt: TGTGCCAGCAGCTTGGATGCGCGGCGTCTGGAGACCCAGTACTTC
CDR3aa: CASSLDARRLETQYF

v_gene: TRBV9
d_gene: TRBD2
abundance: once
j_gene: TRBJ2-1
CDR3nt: TGTGCCAGCAGCCTAAGGACTAGCGACTACAATGAGCAGTTCTTC
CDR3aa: CASSLRTSDYNEQFF

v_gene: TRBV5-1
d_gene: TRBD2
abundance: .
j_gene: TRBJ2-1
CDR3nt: TGCGCCAGCAGCACGACTAGCGGGGGGGCGATTGAGCAGTTCTTC
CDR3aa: CASSTTSGGAIEQFF

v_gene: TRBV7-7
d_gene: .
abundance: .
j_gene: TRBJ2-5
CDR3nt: TGTGCCAGCAGCTTAGGAGCTCATGAAGAGACCCAGTACTTC
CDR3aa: CASSLGAHEETQYF

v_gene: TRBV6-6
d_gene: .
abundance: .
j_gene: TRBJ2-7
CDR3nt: TGTGCCAGCACCGTACAGGGTCGGAACTCCTACGAGCAGTACTTC
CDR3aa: CASTVQGRNSYEQYF

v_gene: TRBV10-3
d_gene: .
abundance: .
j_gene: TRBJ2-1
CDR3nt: TGTGCCATCAGTGAAGAAGGCGGGATAGGGAATGAGCAGTTCTTC
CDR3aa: CAISEEGGIGNEQFF

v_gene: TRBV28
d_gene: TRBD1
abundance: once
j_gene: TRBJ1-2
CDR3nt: TGTGCCAGCACCTATTCGGGACAGAACTATGGCTACACCTTC
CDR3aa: CASTYSGQNYGYTF

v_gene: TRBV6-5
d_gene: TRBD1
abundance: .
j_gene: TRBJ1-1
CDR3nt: TGTGCCAGCAGTGGACAGGGAAACACTGAAGCTTTCTTT
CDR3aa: CASSGQGNTEAFF

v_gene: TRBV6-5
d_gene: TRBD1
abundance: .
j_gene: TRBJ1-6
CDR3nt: TGTGCCAGCAGTTACTTGGGACAGGGGATTTCACCCCTCCACTTT
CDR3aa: CASSYLGQGISPLHF

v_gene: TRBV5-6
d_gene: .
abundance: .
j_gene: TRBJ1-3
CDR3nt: TGTGCCAGCAGCGGCGGGCCGTTCTCTGGAAACACCATATATTTT
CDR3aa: CASSGGPFSGNTIYF

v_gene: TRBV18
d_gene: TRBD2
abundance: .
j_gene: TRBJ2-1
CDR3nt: TGTGCCAGCTCACCACAGGCTAGCGGCCTCTACAATGAGCAGTTCTTC
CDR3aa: CASSPQASGLYNEQFF

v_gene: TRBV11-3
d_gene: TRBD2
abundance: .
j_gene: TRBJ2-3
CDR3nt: TGTGCCAGCAGCCCCGGACTAGCGGGATTCACAGATACGCAGTATTTT
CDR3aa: CASSPGLAGFTDTQYF

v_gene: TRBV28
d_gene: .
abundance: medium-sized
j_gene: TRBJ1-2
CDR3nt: TGTGCCAGCAGTGCACCGGGGTCCTATGGCTACACCTTC
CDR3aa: CASSAPGSYGYTF

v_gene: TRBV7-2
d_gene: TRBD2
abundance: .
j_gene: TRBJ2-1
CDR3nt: TGTGCCAGCAGTTTTAAGACTAGCGGGAGTAATGAGCAGTTCTTC
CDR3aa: CASSFKTSGSNEQFF

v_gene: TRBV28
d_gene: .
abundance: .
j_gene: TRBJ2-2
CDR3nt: TGTGCCACCGGAGGACTTCCCACCGGGGAGCTGTTTTTT
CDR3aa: CATGGLPTGELFF

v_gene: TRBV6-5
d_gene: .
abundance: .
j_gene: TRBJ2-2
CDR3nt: TGTGCCAGCAGTACCCAGACGGTCCTCGGGGAGCTGTTTTTT
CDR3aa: CASSTQTVLGELFF

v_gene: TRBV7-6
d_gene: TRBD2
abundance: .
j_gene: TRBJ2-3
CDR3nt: TGTGCCAGCAGCTTAGCAGGACTAGCGGGTAGCACAGATACGCAGTATTTT
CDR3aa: CASSLAGLAGSTDTQYF

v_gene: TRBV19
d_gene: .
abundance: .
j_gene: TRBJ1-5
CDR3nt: TGTGCCAGTAGTATAGATCACCATCCCCAGCCCCAGCATTTT
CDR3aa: CASSIDHHPQPQHF

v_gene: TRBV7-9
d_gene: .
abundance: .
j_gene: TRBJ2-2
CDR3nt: TGTGCCAGCAGCCCCGGAGTGGGAATCGGGGAGCTGTTTTTT
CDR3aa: CASSPGVGIGELFF

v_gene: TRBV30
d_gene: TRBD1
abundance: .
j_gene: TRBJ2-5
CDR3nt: TGTGCCTGTGCAACAGGGGTTGAGACCCAGTACTTC
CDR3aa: CACATGVETQYF

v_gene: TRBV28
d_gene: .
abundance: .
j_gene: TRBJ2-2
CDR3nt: TGTGCCAGCAGTTTGGACGGCCAAGTCCGGGAGCTGTTTTTT
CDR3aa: CASSLDGQVRELFF

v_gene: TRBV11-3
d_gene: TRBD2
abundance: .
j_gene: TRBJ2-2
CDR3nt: TGTGCCAGCAGCTTATCACTAGCGGGAGACTACACCGGGGAGCTGTTTTTT
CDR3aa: CASSLSLAGDYTGELFF

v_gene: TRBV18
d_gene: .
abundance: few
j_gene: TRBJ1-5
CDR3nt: TGTGCCAGCTCACCATTGGATAGAAATCAGCCCCAGCATTTT
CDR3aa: CASSPLDRNQPQHF

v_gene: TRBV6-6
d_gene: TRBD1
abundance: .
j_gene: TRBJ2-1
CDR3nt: TGTGCCAGCAGTCACCGGGGACAGGGAAAGAATGAGCAGTTCTTC
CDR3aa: CASSHRGQGKNEQFF